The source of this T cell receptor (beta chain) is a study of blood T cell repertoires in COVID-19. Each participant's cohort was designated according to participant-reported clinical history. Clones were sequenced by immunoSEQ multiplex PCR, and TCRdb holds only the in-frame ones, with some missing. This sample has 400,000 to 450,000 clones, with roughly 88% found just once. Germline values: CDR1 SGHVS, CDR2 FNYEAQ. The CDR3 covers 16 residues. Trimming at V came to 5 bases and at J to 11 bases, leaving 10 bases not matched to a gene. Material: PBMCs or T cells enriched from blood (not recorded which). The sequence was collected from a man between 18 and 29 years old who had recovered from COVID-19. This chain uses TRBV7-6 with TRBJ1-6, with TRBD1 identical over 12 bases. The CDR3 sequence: CASSPTGTGGFAPLHF. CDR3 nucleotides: TGTGCCAGCAGCCCAACCGGGACAGGGGGCTTCGCACCCCTCCACTTT.